These 2 T cell receptor beta chains were sequenced from one sample in a study of Ad26.COV2.S vaccination and SARS-CoV-2 variants. Regarding treatment: around 19 received Ad26.COV2.S at low or high dose, single or two shots; about 5 received placebo; per-sample allocation not given. Samples came from day 63 after the first vaccine or placebo injection. Sequencing used immunoSEQ multiplex PCR; TCRdb keeps in-frame clones, though not all of them. This sample has around 450,000 clones; approximately 90% occur once, and the top ten carry 12%. The material was peripheral blood, obtained in a trial of Ad26.COV2.S vaccine versus placebo. The receptors were gathered from a person between 18 and 59 years old who received the Ad26.COV2.S COVID-19 vaccine or a placebo.

The chain joins TRBV2 to TRBJ2-1; D not certain. Per germline, CDR1 SNHLY and CDR2 FYNNEI. This CDR3 is 12 amino acids long. V was trimmed by 8 bases and J by 3 bases, leaving 8 bases between them. In DNA form, the CDR3 reads TGTGCCAGCGATTACAGCTACAATGAGCAGTTCTTC. The encoded protein is CASDYSYNEQFF.

This rearrangement joins TRBV5-4 to TRBJ2-3, with D tentatively TRBD2 (5 bases). The CDR3 covers 14 residues. CDR1 and CDR2 from the germline V gene are SGHNT and YYREEE (reference sequence). Trimming took off 3 bases at V and 6 bases at J, with 14 bases between the two ends. CDR3 DNA sequence: TGTGCCAGCAGCTCCGGGGAACGCCCCGATACGCAGTATTTT. Amino acid sequence: CASSSGERPDTQYF.